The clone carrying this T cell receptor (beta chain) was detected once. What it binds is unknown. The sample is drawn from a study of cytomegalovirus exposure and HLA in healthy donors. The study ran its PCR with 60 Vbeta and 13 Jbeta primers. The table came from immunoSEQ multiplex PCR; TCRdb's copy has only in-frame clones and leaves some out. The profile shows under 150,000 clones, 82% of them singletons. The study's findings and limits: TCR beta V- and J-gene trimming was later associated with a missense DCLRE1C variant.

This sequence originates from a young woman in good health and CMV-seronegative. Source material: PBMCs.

The chain's CDR3 is CASSSGLAGQETQYF. CDR3 in DNA: TGTGCCAGCAGCAGCGGACTAGCGGGACAGGAGACCCAGTACTTC. V gene TRBV5-4 combines with J gene TRBJ2-5; 12 bases fit TRBD2. The CDR3 contains 15 residues. Germline V gene lookup returns CDR1 SGHNT and CDR2 YYREEE (reference sequence). The V segment lost 4 bases and the J segment 5 bases; nucleotides outside the gene matches: 6.